One T cell receptor (beta chain) is described in this entry. This table comes from immunoSEQ multiplex PCR, and its TCRdb copy is limited to in-frame clones, with some not included. The data hold almost 35,000 clones, with roughly 88% observed a single time. Trimming at V came to 4 bases and at J to 7 bases, leaving 7 bases not matched to a gene. The CDR3 loop spans 14 amino acids. CDR1 and CDR2 from the germline V gene are MRHNA and SNTAGT. These data belong to a study of T cell changes during pregnancy in multiple sclerosis. Specimen: peripheral blood, collected in the second trimester of pregnancy. This TCR was recovered from a female donor in good health, enrolled as a control in a pregnancy study. This chain connects TRBV6-4 to TRBJ2-1; 7 bases fit TRBD1. CDR3 protein: CASSGDGTANEQFF. The DNA of the CDR3 is TGTGCCAGCAGTGGAGACGGGACAGCTAATGAGCAGTTCTTC.